Listed below are T cell receptor beta chains from one sample, sequenced in a study of T cell responses to AZD1222 COVID-19 vaccine. Generated by immunoSEQ multiplex PCR, the TCRdb table keeps only in-frame clones and is missing some. This sample yields around 130,000 clones, of which 86% are seen a single time; roughly an eighth belongs to the top ten. Sequenced material: peripheral blood, taken on day 0 of AZD1222 vaccination. These receptors were collected from an adult in good health. Both conserved end residues are part of each CDR3. D genes are given only for firm matches. Rows may omit the clone size; those that give it use once, few, many or a size class.

NA,NA,TRBV28,TRBJ2-3,TGTGCCAGCAGTCCCACTTCGGCGAGGCCAGATACGCAGTATTTT,CASSPTSARPDTQYF
NA,NA,TRBV12-3/TRBV12-4,TRBJ2-5,TGTGCCAGCAGTTTACGTTTGGGGACCCAGTACTTC,CASSLRLGTQYF
NA,NA,TRBV2,TRBJ1-4,TGTGCCAGCAGTGCCGGCGCAACTAATGAAAAACTGTTTTTT,CASSAGATNEKLFF
NA,NA,TRBV5-6,TRBJ2-7,TGTGCCAGCAGCCGGACTGATTCCTACGAGCAGTACTTC,CASSRTDSYEQYF
NA,TRBD1,TRBV7-3,TRBJ1-2,TGTGCCAGCAGCTTATCAGGGGGCGCCGGCTATGGCTACACCTTC,CASSLSGGAGYGYTF
few,NA,TRBV11-2,TRBJ2-3,TGTGCCAGCAGCTTAGGACTGGGATCCGCAGATACGCAGTATTTT,CASSLGLGSADTQYF
once,NA,TRBV11-2,TRBJ2-7,TGTGCCAGCAGCTTAGATCGGAGCGAGCAGTACTTC,CASSLDRSEQYF
NA,NA,TRBV10-3,TRBJ2-1,TGTGCCATCAGTGAGTCGTTCGCCAGCATTAGGGATGAGCAGTTCTTC,CAISESFASIRDEQFF
NA,NA,TRBV12-3/TRBV12-4,TRBJ2-2,TGTGCCAGTGGGGGGAACACCGGGGAGCTGTTTTTT,CASGGNTGELFF
few,TRBD1,TRBV4-3,TRBJ1-2,TGCGCCAGCAGCCAGGGGGACAGGGATGATGGCTACACCTTC,CASSQGDRDDGYTF
NA,TRBD1,TRBV19,TRBJ1-2,TGTGCCAGTCGACAGGGCGGCGGCTACACCTTC,CASRQGGGYTF
NA,TRBD2,TRBV7-9,TRBJ2-7,TGTGCCAGCAGCTTAACTAGCGGGGGGGATTACGAGCAGTACTTC,CASSLTSGGDYEQYF
NA,NA,TRBV11-3,TRBJ2-2,TGTGCCAGCAGCTCTTTTGGGTTTTTTAGAGCCGGGGAGCTGTTTTTT,CASSSFGFFRAGELFF
NA,NA,TRBV7-8,TRBJ1-2,TGTGCCAGCAGCCAGGGGACCGACTATGGCTACACCTTC,CASSQGTDYGYTF
NA,NA,TRBV12-3/TRBV12-4,TRBJ2-7,TGTGCCAGCAGTTTAGGGATCGAGCAGTACTTC,CASSLGIEQYF
NA,NA,TRBV4-1,TRBJ2-4,TGCGCCAGCAGCCAAGGCGCGGGGCATCAGTACTTC,CASSQGAGHQYF
few,TRBD2,TRBV6-2/TRBV6-3,TRBJ2-3,TGTGCCAGCAGTTACCAGGCGGGGGGAACAGATACGCAGTATTTT,CASSYQAGGTDTQYF
NA,NA,TRBV7-2,TRBJ1-2,TGTGCCAGCAGCTTAGGACAGTTAAACTACACCTTC,CASSLGQLNYTF
NA,TRBD1,TRBV27,TRBJ2-7,TGTGCCAGCAGTTTAGGGGACAGGGGGTACGAGCAGTACTTC,CASSLGDRGYEQYF
NA,TRBD1,TRBV7-2,TRBJ1-2,TGTGCCAGCAGTGACAGGGGACCGCTCTATGGCTACACCTTC,CASSDRGPLYGYTF
once,NA,TRBV29-1,TRBJ1-1,TGCAGCGTTGAAGATCTTTTATTGGGGTCTTCGGCTGAAGCTTTCTTT,CSVEDLLLGSSAEAFF
NA,NA,TRBV11-2,TRBJ1-2,TGTGCCAGCAGCTTGCGGCAGGTTGATGGCTACACCTTC,CASSLRQVDGYTF
NA,TRBD1,TRBV30,TRBJ1-1,TGTGCCTGGATTTGGGGACAGCTGAACACTGAAGCTTTCTTT,CAWIWGQLNTEAFF
NA,TRBD2,TRBV28,TRBJ2-3,TGTGCCAGCACATACGGGGGGACCACAGATACGCAGTATTTT,CASTYGGTTDTQYF
NA,NA,TRBV7-2,TRBJ2-2,TGTGCCAGCAGCTTAGATAGGGGGGCCGGGGAGCTGTTTTTT,CASSLDRGAGELFF
NA,NA,TRBV29-1,TRBJ2-5,TGCAGCGTTGTGGCTAAACAAGAGACCCAGTACTTC,CSVVAKQETQYF
NA,TRBD1,TRBV28,TRBJ2-3,TGTGCCACCGCAGGGGGAGCGACAGATACGCAGTATTTT,CATAGGATDTQYF
NA,NA,TRBV19,TRBJ1-1,TGTGCCAGTAGTCTTACCGGAGGGGGTGACACTGAAGCTTTCTTT,CASSLTGGGDTEAFF
NA,TRBD1,TRBV19,TRBJ1-5,TGTGCCAGTTACCAAACCGGGACAGGGAGCAATCAGCCCCAGCATTTT,CASYQTGTGSNQPQHF
NA,TRBD2,TRBV27,TRBJ2-1,TGTGCCAGCCGACTAGCGGGAGGCTACCATGCGCAGTTCTTC,CASRLAGGYHAQFF
NA,NA,TRBV5-1,TRBJ1-2,TGCGCCAGCACGACGAGCAGGGTCGGGGATGGCTACACCTTC,CASTTSRVGDGYTF
once,NA,TRBV19,TRBJ1-2,TGTGCCAGTAGTAGATCGTCGTCGGGTGCTAACTATGGCTACACCTTC,CASSRSSSGANYGYTF
few,NA,TRBV5-4,TRBJ2-2,TGTGCCAGCAGCTGGGGGACACTCAACACCGGGGAGCTGTTTTTT,CASSWGTLNTGELFF
NA,NA,TRBV6-6,TRBJ1-2,TGTGCCAGCAGTTATGAGGGTGGGAACTATGGCTACACCTTC,CASSYEGGNYGYTF
NA,NA,TRBV28,TRBJ1-2,TGTGCCAGCAGCAGCCCGATCCCCGCTAACTATGGCTACACCTTC,CASSSPIPANYGYTF
once,TRBD1,TRBV19,TRBJ1-3,TGTGCCAGTAGTCTACAGGGGCCTGGAAACACCATATATTTT,CASSLQGPGNTIYF
few,TRBD1,TRBV7-9,TRBJ1-4,TGTGCCAGCAGCGTTTTACAGGGGAGCTTTGAAAAACTGTTTTTT,CASSVLQGSFEKLFF
once,NA,TRBV3-1/TRBV3-2,TRBJ1-3,TGTGCCAGCAGCGAACAGGGTAACTCTGGAAACACCATATATTTT,CASSEQGNSGNTIYF
NA,TRBD2,TRBV7-6,TRBJ2-7,TGTGCCAGCAGCTTAGCTAGCGGGAGCATTTACGAGCAGTACTTC,CASSLASGSIYEQYF
NA,NA,TRBV28,TRBJ1-5,TGTGCCAGCAGTTCGATATATTATAGCAATCAGCCCCAGCATTTT,CASSSIYYSNQPQHF
NA,NA,TRBV7-8,TRBJ1-2,TGTGCCAGCAGCTGGACAGTTTTATCTGGTGGCTACACCTTC,CASSWTVLSGGYTF